This T cell receptor (beta chain) is drawn from a study of CD8+ T cells in alopecia areata. Background on the study: Among treated patients, oral tofacitinib was administered at 5 to 10 mg twice daily.

The CDR3 totals 11 residues. Germline V gives CDR1 SGHTA, CDR2 FQGNSA. Between the trimmed V and J ends, which lost 5 bases and 7 bases, there was a span of 7 bases. Sequencing templates came from extracted RNA that was reverse transcribed into cDNA. The table came from immunoSEQ multiplex PCR; TCRdb's copy has only in-frame clones and leaves some out. The repertoire holds 220,000 or so clones, with roughly 57% as singletons. The origin of this receptor is a human donor with alopecia areata. Sequenced material: CD4+ T cells sorted from blood, taken at week 0. V usage is TRBV7-2 and J usage is TRBJ2-3, with D tentatively TRBD2 (6 bases). In DNA, the CDR3 is TGTGCCAGCAGCGGCGGGAATACGCAGTATTTT. It encodes CASSGGNTQYF.